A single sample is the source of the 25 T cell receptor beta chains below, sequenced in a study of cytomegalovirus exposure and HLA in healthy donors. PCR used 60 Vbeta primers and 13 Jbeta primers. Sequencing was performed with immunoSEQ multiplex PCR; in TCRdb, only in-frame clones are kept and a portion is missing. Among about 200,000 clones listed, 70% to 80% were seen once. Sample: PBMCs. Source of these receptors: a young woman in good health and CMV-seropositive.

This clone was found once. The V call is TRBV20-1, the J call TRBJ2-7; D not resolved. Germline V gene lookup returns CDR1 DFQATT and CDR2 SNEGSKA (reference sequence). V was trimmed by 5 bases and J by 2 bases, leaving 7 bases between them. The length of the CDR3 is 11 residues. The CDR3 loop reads CSAPIAYEQYF. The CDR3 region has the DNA TGCAGTGCTCCCATAGCCTACGAGCAGTACTTC.

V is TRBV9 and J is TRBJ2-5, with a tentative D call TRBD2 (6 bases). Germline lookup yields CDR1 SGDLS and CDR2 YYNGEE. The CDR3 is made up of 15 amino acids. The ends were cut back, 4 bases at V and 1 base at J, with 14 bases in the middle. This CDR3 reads CASSRGGATQETQYF. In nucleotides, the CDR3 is TGTGCCAGCAGCCGGGGCGGGGCGACCCAAGAGACCCAGTACTTC.

CDR3 sequence (DNA): TGCAGTGCTAGAGACCTAAACATTCAGTACTTC. Protein product: CSARDLNIQYF. V is TRBV20-1 and J is TRBJ2-4; D is unresolved. V was clipped by 0 bases and J by 6 bases, with 3 bases between them. Looked up from germline, CDR1 is DFQATT and CDR2 is SNEGSKA (reference sequence). The CDR3 spans 11 residues.

CDR3 loop: CASSPGTGGGLNTEAFF. The CDR3 coding sequence is TGTGCCAGCTCACCGGGGACAGGGGGAGGATTGAACACTGAAGCTTTCTTT. The chain is built from TRBV18 and TRBJ1-1, with TRBD1 matching 11 bases. The CDR3 is 17 amino acids. J gave up 0 bases and V 3 bases, and 6 bases lay outside the gene matches. In germline, CDR1 is KGHSH, CDR2 LQKENI.

Here the CDR3 reads CASSDYRNTEAFF. For the CDR3, the DNA is TGTGCCAGCAGCGACTATAGGAACACTGAAGCTTTCTTT. J is TRBJ1-1 and V is TRBV7-2, with unresolved D. Per germline, CDR1 SGHTA and CDR2 FQGNSA. V lost 5 bases and J 1 base, leaving 8 bases between the germline ends. This CDR3 has 13 residues.

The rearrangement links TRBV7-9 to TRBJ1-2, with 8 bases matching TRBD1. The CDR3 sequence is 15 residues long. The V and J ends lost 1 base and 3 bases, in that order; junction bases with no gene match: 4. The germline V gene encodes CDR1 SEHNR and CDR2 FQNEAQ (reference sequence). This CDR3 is CASSLVAQGDYGYTF. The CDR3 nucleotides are TGTGCCAGCAGCTTAGTGGCACAGGGGGACTATGGCTACACCTTC.

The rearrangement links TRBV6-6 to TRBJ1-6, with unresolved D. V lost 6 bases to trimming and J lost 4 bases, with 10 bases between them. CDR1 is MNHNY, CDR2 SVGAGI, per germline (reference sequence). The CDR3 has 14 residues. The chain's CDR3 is CASREDGYNSPLHF. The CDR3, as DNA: TGTGCCAGCAGGGAGGACGGTTATAATTCACCCCTCCACTTT.

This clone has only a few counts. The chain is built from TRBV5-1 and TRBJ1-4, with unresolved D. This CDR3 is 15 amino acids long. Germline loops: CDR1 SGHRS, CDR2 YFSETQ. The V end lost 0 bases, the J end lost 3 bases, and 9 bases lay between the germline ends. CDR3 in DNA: TGCGCCAGCAGCTTGGTGGAGGGTGCTAATGAAAAACTGTTTTTT. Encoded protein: CASSLVEGANEKLFF.

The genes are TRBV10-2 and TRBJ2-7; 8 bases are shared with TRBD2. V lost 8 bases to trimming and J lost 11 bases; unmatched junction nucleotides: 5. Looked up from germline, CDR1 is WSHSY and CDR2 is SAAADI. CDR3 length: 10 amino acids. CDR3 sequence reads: CASGGTRKYF. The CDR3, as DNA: TGCGCCAGCGGCGGGACTAGAAAGTACTTC.

CDR3 loop: CASSELGQSQETQYF. DNA for the CDR3: TGTGCCAGCAGTGAACTCGGACAAAGCCAAGAGACCCAGTACTTC. V usage is TRBV6-1 and J usage is TRBJ2-5, with a tentative D call TRBD1 (5 bases). V was clipped by 2 bases and J by 1 base, with 11 bases between them. The CDR3 spans 15 residues. CDR1 and CDR2 (germline): MNHNS, SASEGT.

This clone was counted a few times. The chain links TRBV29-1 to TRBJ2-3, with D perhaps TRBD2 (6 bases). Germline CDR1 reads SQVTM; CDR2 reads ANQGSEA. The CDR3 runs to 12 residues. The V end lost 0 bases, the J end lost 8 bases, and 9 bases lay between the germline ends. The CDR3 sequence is CSVEDGTVTQYF. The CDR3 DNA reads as TGCAGCGTTGAAGACGGGACTGTTACGCAGTATTTT.

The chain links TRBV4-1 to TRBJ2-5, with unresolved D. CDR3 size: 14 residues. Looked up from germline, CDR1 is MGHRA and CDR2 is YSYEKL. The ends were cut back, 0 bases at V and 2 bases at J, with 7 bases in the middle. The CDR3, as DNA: TGCGCCAGCAGCCAAGATGTCAGACAAGAGACCCAGTACTTC. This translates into CASSQDVRQETQYF.

CDR3: CASSWGRGYEQYF. CDR3 nucleotide sequence: TGTGCCAGCAGCTGGGGTCGGGGCTACGAGCAGTACTTC. The chain employs TRBV11-3 and TRBJ2-7; D is perhaps TRBD2 (5 bases). The CDR3 is made up of 13 amino acids. Deletions cut 4 bases from V and 3 bases from J, with 10 bases between. Germline assignment: CDR1 SGHNT and CDR2 YENEEA.

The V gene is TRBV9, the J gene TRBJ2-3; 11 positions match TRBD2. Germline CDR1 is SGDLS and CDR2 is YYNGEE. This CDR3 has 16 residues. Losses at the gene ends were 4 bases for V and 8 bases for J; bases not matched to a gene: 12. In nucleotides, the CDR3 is TGTGCCAGCAGCCGGACTAGCGGGCTGACTACGGGTACGCAGTATTTT. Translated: CASSRTSGLTTGTQYF. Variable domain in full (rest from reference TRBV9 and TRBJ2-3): DSGVTQTPKHLITATGQRVTLRCSPRSGDLSVYWYQQSLDQGLQFLIQYYNGEERAKGNILERFSAQQFPDLHSELNLSSLELGDSALYFCASSRTSGLTTGTQYFGPGTRLTVL.

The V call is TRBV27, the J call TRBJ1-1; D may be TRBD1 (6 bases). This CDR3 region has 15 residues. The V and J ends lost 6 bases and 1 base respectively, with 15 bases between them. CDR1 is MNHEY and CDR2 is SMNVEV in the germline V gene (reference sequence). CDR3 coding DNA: TGTGCCAGCAGCTCCTGGAAGGGGGAGAACACTGAAGCTTTCTTT. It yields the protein CASSSWKGENTEAFF.

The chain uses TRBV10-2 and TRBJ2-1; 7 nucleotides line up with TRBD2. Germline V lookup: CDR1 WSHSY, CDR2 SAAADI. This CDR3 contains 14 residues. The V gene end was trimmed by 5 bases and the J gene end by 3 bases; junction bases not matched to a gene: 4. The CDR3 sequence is CASSIPSGYNEQFF. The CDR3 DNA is TGCGCCAGCAGTATCCCTAGCGGCTACAATGAGCAGTTCTTC.

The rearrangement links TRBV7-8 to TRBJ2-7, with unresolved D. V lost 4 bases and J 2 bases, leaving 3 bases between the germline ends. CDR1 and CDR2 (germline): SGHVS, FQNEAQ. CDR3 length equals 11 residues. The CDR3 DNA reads TGTGCCAGCAGCTCCACCTACGAGCAGTACTTC. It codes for CASSSTYEQYF.

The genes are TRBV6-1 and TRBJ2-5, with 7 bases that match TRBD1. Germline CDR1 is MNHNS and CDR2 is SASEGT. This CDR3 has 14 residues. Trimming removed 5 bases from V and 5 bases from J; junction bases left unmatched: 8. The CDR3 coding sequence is TGTGCCAGCAGTATCAACAGGGGCCGGGAGACCCAGTACTTC. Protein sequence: CASSINRGRETQYF.

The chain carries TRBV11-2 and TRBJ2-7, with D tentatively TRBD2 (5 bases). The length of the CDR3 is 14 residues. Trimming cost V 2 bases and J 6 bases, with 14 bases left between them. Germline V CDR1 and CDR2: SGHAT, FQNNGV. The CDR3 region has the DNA TGTGCCAGCAGCTTAAGCCTAGCTGGCGGCGAGCAGTACTTC. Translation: CASSLSLAGGEQYF.

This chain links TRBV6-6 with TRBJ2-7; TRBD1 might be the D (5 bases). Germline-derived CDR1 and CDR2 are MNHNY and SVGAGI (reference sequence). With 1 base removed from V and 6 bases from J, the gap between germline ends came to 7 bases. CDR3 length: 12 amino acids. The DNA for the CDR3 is TGTGCCAGCAGTTACTTTCAGGGCGAGCAGTACTTC. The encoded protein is CASSYFQGEQYF.

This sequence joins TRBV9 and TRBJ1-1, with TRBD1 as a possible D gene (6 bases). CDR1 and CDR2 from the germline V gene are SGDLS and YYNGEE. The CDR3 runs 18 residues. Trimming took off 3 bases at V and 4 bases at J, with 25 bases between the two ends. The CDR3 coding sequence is TGTGCCAGCAGCGGGTCCGGATGCGAGGGGGGGTCGGTCACTGAAGCTTTCTTT. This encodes CASSGSGCEGGSVTEAFF.

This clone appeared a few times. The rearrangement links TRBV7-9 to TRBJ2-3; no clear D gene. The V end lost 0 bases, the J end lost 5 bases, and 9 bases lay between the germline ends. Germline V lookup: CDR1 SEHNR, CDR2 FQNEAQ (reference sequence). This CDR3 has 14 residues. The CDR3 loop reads CASSLASAVDTQYF. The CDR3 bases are TGTGCCAGCAGCTTAGCGTCCGCGGTAGATACGCAGTATTTT.

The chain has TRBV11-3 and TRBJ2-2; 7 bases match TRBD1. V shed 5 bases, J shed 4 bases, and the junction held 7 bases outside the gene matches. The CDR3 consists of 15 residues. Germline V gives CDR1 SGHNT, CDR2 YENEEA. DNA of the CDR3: TGTGCCAGCAGCGATTGGACAGGAGGCACCGGGGAGCTGTTTTTT. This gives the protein CASSDWTGGTGELFF.

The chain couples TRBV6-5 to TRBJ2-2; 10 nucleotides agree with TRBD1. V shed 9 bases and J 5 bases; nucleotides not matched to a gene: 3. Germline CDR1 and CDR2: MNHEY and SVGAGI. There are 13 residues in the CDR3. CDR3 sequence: CASRTGGTGELFF. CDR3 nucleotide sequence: TGTGCCAGTAGGACAGGGGGGACCGGGGAGCTGTTTTTT.

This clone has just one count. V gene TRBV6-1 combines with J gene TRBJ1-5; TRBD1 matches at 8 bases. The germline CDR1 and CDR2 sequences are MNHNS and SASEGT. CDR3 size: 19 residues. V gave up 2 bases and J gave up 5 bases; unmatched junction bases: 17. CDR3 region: CASSEIKVSRGLFYQPQHF. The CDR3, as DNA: TGTGCCAGCAGTGAAATCAAGGTATCCAGGGGGCTATTTTATCAGCCCCAGCATTTT.